What follows are 28 T cell receptor beta chains derived from one specimen sequenced in a study of blood T cell repertoires in COVID-19. Here immunoSEQ multiplex PCR was the method, and the copy in TCRdb shows in-frame clones only, minus some. The data contain 250,000 to 300,000 clones, 88% of them seen just once; the ten biggest clones take up around 1%. The sequencing input was PBMCs or T cells enriched from blood (not recorded which). Source of these receptors: a woman aged 30 to 39 who had recovered from COVID-19.

This clone was observed once. This chain links TRBV18 with TRBJ1-6, with TRBD1 as a possible D gene (5 bases). V shed 3 bases and J shed 10 bases, with 16 bases lying between them. Germline V gene data show CDR1 as KGHSH and CDR2 as LQKENI. The CDR3 extends over 15 amino acids. CDR3 sequence reads: CASSPSTGGGSPLHF. CDR3 bases: TGTGCCAGCTCACCGTCTACCGGGGGTGGGTCACCCCTCCACTTT.

The chain combines TRBV6-2 or TRBV6-3 with TRBJ1-2, with 9 bases matching TRBD1. CDR1 is MNHEY, CDR2 SVGEGT, per germline. The CDR3 totals 18 residues. J was trimmed by 6 bases and V by 3 bases; bases with no gene match: 17. The DNA of the CDR3 is TGTGCCAGCAGTTATAACGCCGGGACAGGGAGTAGGGGTGATGGCTACACCTTC. Protein product: CASSYNAGTGSRGDGYTF.

The V call is TRBV24-1, the J call TRBJ1-4; D is ambiguous. The germline V gene has CDR1 KGHDR and CDR2 SFDVKD. The CDR3 contains 11 residues. CDR3 sequence (DNA): TGTGCTCAGGTGAGATCTGAAAAACTGTTTTTT. This encodes CAQVRSEKLFF.

The chain employs TRBV5-1 and TRBJ1-1; 10 positions match TRBD1. The junction had 9 bases not matched to a gene; V was cut back by 3 bases and J by 7 bases. Germline values: CDR1 SGHRS, CDR2 YFSETQ. The CDR3 runs to 15 residues. The CDR3 region is CASSSIPGQGIEAFF. The DNA of the CDR3 is TGCGCCAGCAGCTCAATTCCGGGACAGGGGATTGAAGCTTTCTTT.

This rearrangement joins TRBV19 to TRBJ1-1; D is unclear. V shed 9 bases and J shed 0 bases, with 8 bases lying between them. The CDR3 is made up of 12 amino acids. The germline gives CDR1 LNHDA, CDR2 SQIVND (reference sequence). The CDR3 spells CASGVMNTEAFF. The CDR3 DNA reads as TGTGCCAGCGGAGTTATGAACACTGAAGCTTTCTTT. Complete variable domain (other parts from reference TRBV19 and TRBJ1-1): DGGITQSPKYLFRKEGQNVTLSCEQNLNHDAMYWYRQDPGQGLRLIYYSQIVNDFQKGDIAEGYSVSREKKESFPLTVTSAQKNPTAFYLCASGVMNTEAFFGQGTRLTVV.

This sequence joins TRBV6-2 or TRBV6-3 and TRBJ1-5; D remains ambiguous. Germline V CDR1 and CDR2: MNHEY, SVGEGT. The CDR3 consists of 17 residues. Trimming pared 6 bases from V and 6 bases from J, leaving 24 bases between. The CDR3 DNA reads TGTGCCAGCAGCTCAACTGACTCAACCAGAGACGCTCAGCCCCAGCATTTT. Translating gives CASSSTDSTRDAQPQHF.

The V and J genes are TRBV30 and TRBJ2-5; 7 bases match TRBD2. This CDR3 comprises 16 residues. J was trimmed by 1 base and V by 0 bases; bases with no gene match: 8. Germline assignment: CDR1 GTSNPN and CDR2 SVGIG (reference sequence). The CDR3 region is CAWSVLKAGLQETQYF. The CDR3 bases are TGTGCCTGGAGTGTACTGAAAGCGGGGCTCCAAGAGACCCAGTACTTC.

The V gene is TRBV27, the J gene TRBJ2-1; TRBD1 matches at 8 bases. Germline V gene data show CDR1 as MNHEY and CDR2 as SMNVEV (reference sequence). This CDR3 has 17 residues. Germline trimming cut 3 bases from V and 3 bases from J; bases unmatched to any gene: 10. The CDR3 DNA is TGTGCCAGCAGTTTCCAACAGGGGGAAACCTACTACAATGAGCAGTTCTTC. It codes for CASSFQQGETYYNEQFF.

The genes are TRBV15 and TRBJ1-5; 7 nucleotides match TRBD1. The germline V gene encodes CDR1 LNHNV and CDR2 YYDKDF (reference sequence). The CDR3 spans 16 residues. Trimming took 2 bases from V and 2 from J; bases not matched to a gene: 6. The CDR3 sequence: CATSRNDRAGNQPQHF. The DNA for the CDR3 is TGTGCCACCAGCAGAAACGACAGGGCGGGCAATCAGCCCCAGCATTTT.

The V gene is TRBV11-2, the J gene TRBJ1-5; D gene uncertain. CDR3 length: 15 residues. CDR1 is SGHAT, CDR2 FQNNGV, per germline. Trimming pared 5 bases from V and 1 base from J, leaving 12 bases between. Here the CDR3 DNA reads TGTGCCAGCAGCCCCGGGGTAGGGAGCAATCAGCCCCAGCATTTT. Protein product: CASSPGVGSNQPQHF.

The chain links TRBV29-1 to TRBJ2-1; perhaps TRBD1 as D (5 bases). The CDR3 loop spans 12 amino acids. Germline V gene sequence: CDR1 SQVTM, CDR2 ANQGSEA. The V and J ends lost 7 bases and 7 bases respectively, with 14 bases between them. Here the CDR3 reads CSALLGANEQFF. The CDR3 DNA reads TGCAGCGCCTTATTAGGGGCAAATGAGCAGTTCTTC.

The V and J genes are TRBV7-8 and TRBJ1-1; D gene uncertain. V lost 3 bases, J lost 6 bases, and 11 bases lay in between. Germline V gives CDR1 SGHVS, CDR2 FQNEAQ. The CDR3 runs 13 residues. CDR3: CASSFQAVSEAFF. DNA for the CDR3: TGTGCCAGCAGCTTTCAAGCGGTCTCTGAAGCTTTCTTT.

The V call is TRBV27, the J call TRBJ2-7; TRBD2 matches at 11 bases. The CDR3 runs 16 residues. The V gene end was trimmed by 6 bases and the J gene end by 4 bases; junction bases not matched to a gene: 11. Germline CDR1 is MNHEY and CDR2 is SMNVEV (reference sequence). The CDR3 nucleotides are TGTGCCAGCAGCCCCCCCACTAGCGGGAGTTTTTACGAGCAGTACTTC. Translation: CASSPPTSGSFYEQYF.

J is TRBJ2-3 and V is TRBV5-4, with TRBD2 identical over 10 bases. J lost 1 base, V lost 0 bases, and 5 bases had no gene match. This CDR3 is 17 amino acids long. Germline assignment: CDR1 SGHNT and CDR2 YYREEE (reference sequence). The CDR3 reads CASSLGLAGVGTDTQYF. The CDR3 DNA is TGTGCCAGCAGCTTGGGCCTAGCGGGAGTCGGCACAGATACGCAGTATTTT.

The J gene is TRBJ1-5, the V gene TRBV19; no definite D call. Looked up from germline, CDR1 is LNHDA and CDR2 is SQIVND (reference sequence). Trimming stripped 5 bases from V and 0 bases from J, with 11 bases between. The CDR3 is 15 amino acids. The CDR3 coding sequence is TGTGCCAGTAGTTTAAGAGCGTATAGCAATCAGCCCCAGCATTTT. Residues: CASSLRAYSNQPQHF.

The chain employs TRBV6-5 and TRBJ2-7; D possibly corresponds to TRBD2 (6 bases). V lost 2 bases and J 4 bases, leaving 12 bases between the germline ends. CDR1 is MNHEY, CDR2 SVGAGI, per germline. This CDR3 has 14 amino acids. The CDR3 DNA reads as TGTGCCAGCAGTTACGTAGCGGAGATATACGAGCAGTACTTC. As protein: CASSYVAEIYEQYF.

The chain combines TRBV4-3 with TRBJ2-5; D gene unclear. V was pared by 0 bases and J by 2 bases, with 10 bases between. The CDR3 loop spans 15 amino acids. Germline assignment: CDR1 LGHNA and CDR2 YSLEER. The CDR3: CASSQEWAEQETQYF. CDR3 coding DNA: TGCGCCAGCAGCCAAGAGTGGGCAGAGCAAGAGACCCAGTACTTC.

The V call is TRBV4-1, the J call TRBJ2-7, with D possibly being TRBD1 (5 bases). V was cut by 3 bases and J by 5 bases, with 11 bases left in between. The CDR3 covers 13 residues. The germline gives CDR1 MGHRA, CDR2 YSYEKL. CDR3: CASSHRDSDEQYF. In DNA form, the CDR3 reads TGCGCCAGCAGCCACCGCGACAGTGACGAGCAGTACTTC.

The J gene is TRBJ1-1, the V gene TRBV29-1; TRBD1 agrees at 8 bases. Germline V lookup: CDR1 SQVTM, CDR2 ANQGSEA. V lost 6 bases to trimming and J lost 5 bases; unmatched junction nucleotides: 8. The CDR3 has 13 amino acids. CDR3 sequence: CSVTRQGTTEAFF. CDR3 sequence (DNA): TGCAGCGTGACCCGACAGGGGACGACTGAAGCTTTCTTT.

This rearrangement joins TRBV6-2 or TRBV6-3 to TRBJ1-2, with D hard to call. Germline CDR1 and CDR2: MNHEY and SVGEGT. Trimming took off 2 bases at V and 4 bases at J, with 11 bases between the two ends. This CDR3 region has 14 residues. The chain's CDR3 is CASSYDGGIYGYTF. The CDR3 coding sequence is TGTGCCAGCAGTTACGACGGAGGAATCTATGGCTACACCTTC.

The CDR3, as DNA: TGTGCCAGCAATGACAGGGTACGAGAGACCCAGTACTTC. Encoded protein: CASNDRVRETQYF. This chain connects TRBV2 to TRBJ2-5, with 7 bases fitting TRBD1. Germline CDR1 and CDR2: SNHLY and FYNNEI. The CDR3 loop spans 13 amino acids. V lost 7 bases, J lost 4 bases, and 6 bases stayed unmatched.

V and J are TRBV27 and TRBJ2-7; TRBD2 agrees at 7 bases. CDR1 MNHEY and CDR2 SMNVEV come from the germline V gene (reference sequence). J gave up 4 bases and V 5 bases, and 8 bases lay outside the gene matches. The CDR3 is 14 residues long. Here the CDR3 reads CASSRAGREYEQYF. In DNA, the CDR3 is TGTGCCAGCAGTAGAGCGGGGAGAGAGTACGAGCAGTACTTC.

V is TRBV23-1 and J is TRBJ1-5; 7 nucleotides agree with TRBD1. TRBV23-1 counts as an open reading frame of uncertain function. There are 15 residues in the CDR3. Losses at the gene ends were 7 bases for V and 9 bases for J; bases not matched to a gene: 15. The CDR3: CASIDGTVFKGPQHF. The CDR3 nucleotides read TGCGCCAGCATTGACGGGACAGTCTTTAAGGGGCCCCAGCATTTT.

The chain has TRBV3-1 (or the pseudogene TRBV3-2) and TRBJ2-5; D may be TRBD2 (6 bases). CDR3 length: 13 amino acids. V was shortened by 4 bases and J by 5 bases, with 11 bases between the two germline ends. Germline CDR1 LGHDT, CDR2 YNNKEL (reference sequence). The CDR3 reads CASSRSSAETQYF. The CDR3 DNA reads as TGTGCCAGCAGCCGGTCTAGCGCGGAGACCCAGTACTTC.

The chain couples TRBV5-1 to TRBJ2-3, with a possible D match to TRBD2 (6 bases). V lost 3 bases, J lost 1 base, and 12 bases lay in between. The CDR3 sequence is 15 residues long. From germline, CDR1 is SGHRS and CDR2 YFSETQ. The CDR3, as DNA: TGCGCCAGCAGCTGGGCCGGGGGAGGCACAGATACGCAGTATTTT. Its translation: CASSWAGGGTDTQYF.

This clone showed up just a few times. The chain carries TRBV24-1 and TRBJ2-1; 12 nucleotides agree with TRBD2. Germline CDR1 and CDR2: KGHDR and SFDVKD. The CDR3 loop spans 16 amino acids. With V trimmed by 6 bases and J by 9 bases, 11 bases remained unmatched. CDR3 amino acids: CATSNPTSGRIGEQFF. The DNA of the CDR3 is TGTGCCACCAGTAACCCGACTAGCGGGAGAATCGGTGAGCAGTTCTTC.

About this clone itself: One end of the junction does not line up with germline, which may come from a read error. This chain uses TRBV30 with TRBJ1-2, with D possibly being TRBD1 (5 bases). Germline values: CDR1 GTSNPN, CDR2 SVGIG (reference sequence). The CDR3 totals 10 residues. The CDR3 region has the DNA TGTGCCTGGAGCGCCCAGGGCGGCGCCTTC. Its protein product is CAWSAQGGAF.

This clone was counted between two and nine times. CDR3 region: CASSFRGGGTEAFF. DNA of the CDR3: TGCGCCAGCAGCTTCCGGGGAGGAGGGACTGAAGCTTTCTTT. The genes are TRBV5-1 and TRBJ1-1; D is unclear. Germline CDR1 is SGHRS and CDR2 is YFSETQ. The CDR3 is 14 amino acids. Trimming cost V 2 bases and J 5 bases, with 13 bases left between them.